A selection of T cell receptor beta chains follows, all from one sample in a study of molecular identifiers for immune sequencing clone quantification. TCRdb redid the calling of the PCR reads with MiXCR, one entry per CDR3 protein. The sample shows 550,000 to 750,000 distinct CDR3 sequences, 15% to 20% of them seen only once. The sample was naive CD8+ T cells from blood, with Jurkat cell RNA spiked in. These receptors all stem from a human donor in good health. Some libraries in this study had Jurkat cell RNA spiked in. CDR3s include the opening cysteine and the closing phenylalanine or tryptophan.

J,V,CDR3
TRBJ2-7,TRBV18,CASSARVPAPSHEQYF
TRBJ1-2,TRBV19,CASSWSGGNYGCTF
TRBJ2-7,TRBV6-2/TRBV6-3,CASSYSPGPMPGEQYF
TRBJ1-1,TRBV12-3/TRBV12-4,CASSLVDRANTEAFF
TRBJ1-2,TRBV2,CASSPTVPWTNYGYTF
TRBJ2-7,TRBV5-4,CASSPAGLAYEQYF
TRBJ2-3,TRBV20-1,CSARDWASGSQDTQYF
TRBJ1-1,TRBV5-1,CASRTGTEAFF
TRBJ1-3,TRBV7-9,CASSLTGTGHPRGNTIHF
TRBJ1-6,TRBV20-1,CSATRTGDRSPLHF
TRBJ1-2,TRBV7-9,CASSLVVQAPNGYTF
TRBJ2-7,TRBV6-2/TRBV6-3,CASSTGTGLSEQYF
TRBJ1-1,TRBV14,CASSQVGYTEAFF